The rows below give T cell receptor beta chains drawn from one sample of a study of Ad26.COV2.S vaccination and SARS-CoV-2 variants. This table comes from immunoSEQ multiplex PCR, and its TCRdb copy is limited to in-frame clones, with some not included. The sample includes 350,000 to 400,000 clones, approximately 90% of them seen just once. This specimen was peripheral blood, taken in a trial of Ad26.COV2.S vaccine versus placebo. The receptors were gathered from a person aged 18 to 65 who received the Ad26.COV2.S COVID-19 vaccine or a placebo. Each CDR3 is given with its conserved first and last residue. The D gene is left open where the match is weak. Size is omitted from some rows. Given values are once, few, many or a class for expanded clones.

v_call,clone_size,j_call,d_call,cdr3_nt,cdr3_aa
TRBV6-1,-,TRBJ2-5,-,TGTGCCAGCAGTGAAAACAGGGCCATTCGGGAGACCCAGTACTTC,CASSENRAIRETQYF
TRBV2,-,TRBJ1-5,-,TGTGCCAGCAGTGCCCAAACGTATAGCAATCAGCCCCAGCATTTT,CASSAQTYSNQPQHF
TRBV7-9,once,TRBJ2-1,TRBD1,TGTGCCAGCGCGAACCGACAGGGGGTCTCCTACAATGAGCAGTTCTTC,CASANRQGVSYNEQFF
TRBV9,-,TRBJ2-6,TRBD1,TGTGCCAGCAGCGCCAGGACAGGGTGGGAAGGTGGGGCCAACGTCCTGACTTTC,CASSARTGWEGGANVLTF
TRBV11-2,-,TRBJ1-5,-,TGTGCCAGCAGCTTAGGGCGGGCAGGGGATCAGCCCCAGCATTTT,CASSLGRAGDQPQHF
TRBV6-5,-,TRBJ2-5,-,TGTGCCAGCAGCCAAAGACTAGTCCGGGAGACCCAGTACTTC,CASSQRLVRETQYF
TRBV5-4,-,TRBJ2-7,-,TGTGCCAGCAGCTCGGTCGGGTCTTTCTACGAGCAGTACTTC,CASSSVGSFYEQYF
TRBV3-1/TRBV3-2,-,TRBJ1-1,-,TGTGCCAGCAGCCAAGATCCCCCCACTGAAGCTTTCTTT,CASSQDPPTEAFF
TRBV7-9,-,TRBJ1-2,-,TGTGCCAGCACCCAACCCGTGACCGGCTACACCTTC,CASTQPVTGYTF
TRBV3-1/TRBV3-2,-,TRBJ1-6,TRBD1,TGTGCCAGCAGCTTGGACAGGAGCTCCTATAATTCACCCCTCCACTTT,CASSLDRSSYNSPLHF
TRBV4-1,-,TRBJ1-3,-,TGCGCCAGCAGCCAAGGGTGGGCATACAGACCCTCTGGAAACACCATATATTTT,CASSQGWAYRPSGNTIYF
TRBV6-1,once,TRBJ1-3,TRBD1,TGTGCCAGCAGAGACCGGGAGGAGACAGGGATTGTACATTTT,CASRDREETGIVHF
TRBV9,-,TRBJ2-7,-,TGTGCCAGCAGCGTCTGGGACACACCCTACGAGCAGTACTTC,CASSVWDTPYEQYF
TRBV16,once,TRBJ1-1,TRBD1,TGTGCCAGCAGCAGAGAGACAGGGGGCAGGACTGAAGCTTTCTTT,CASSRETGGRTEAFF
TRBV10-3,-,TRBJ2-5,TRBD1,TGTGCCGCCCAACAGGGGGCCCGGGAGACCCAGTACTTC,CAAQQGARETQYF
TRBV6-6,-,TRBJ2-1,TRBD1,TGTGCCAGCAGTTACCCGGACAGGGCTAATGAGCAGTTCTTC,CASSYPDRANEQFF
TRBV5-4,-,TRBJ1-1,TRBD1,TGTGCCAGCAGCGTGCTCCCACCGGGACAGGTTCACACTGAAGCTTTCTTT,CASSVLPPGQVHTEAFF
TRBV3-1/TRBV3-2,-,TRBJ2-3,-,TGTGCCAGCAGCCACACAGATACGCAGTATTTT,CASSHTDTQYF
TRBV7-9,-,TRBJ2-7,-,TGTGCCAGCAGCTTAGACGAGCAGTACTTC,CASSLDEQYF
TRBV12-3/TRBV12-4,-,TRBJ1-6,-,TGTGCCAGCAGTTTAGCCAACTCACCCCTCCACTTT,CASSLANSPLHF
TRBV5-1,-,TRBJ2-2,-,TGCGCCAGCAGCTTTGCCGAAGCGTCCGGGGAGCTGTTTTTT,CASSFAEASGELFF
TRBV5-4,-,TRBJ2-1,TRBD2,TGTGCCAGCAGCTTGGTGTGGGGGGGAAACAATGAGCAGTTCTTC,CASSLVWGGNNEQFF
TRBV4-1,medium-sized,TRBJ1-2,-,TGCGCCAGCAGCCACCTCGGACGGCTTAACTATGGCTACACCTTC,CASSHLGRLNYGYTF
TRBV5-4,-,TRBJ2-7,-,TGTGCCAGCAGCGGGGGACCTAAAGGGGCTACTAACGAGCAGTACTTC,CASSGGPKGATNEQYF
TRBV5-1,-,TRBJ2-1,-,TGCGCCAGCAGCCACCAGCGGGCTGACAATGAGCAGTTCTTC,CASSHQRADNEQFF
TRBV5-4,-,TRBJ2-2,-,TGTGCCAGCAGCTTGAGGGGGAGATACACCGGGGAGCTGTTTTTT,CASSLRGRYTGELFF
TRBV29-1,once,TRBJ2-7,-,TGCAGCGTTGAAGGCACAGGGCCCGGGGAGCAGTACTTC,CSVEGTGPGEQYF
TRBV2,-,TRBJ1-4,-,TGTGCCAGCCGTGGAACCGGGACGACTGAAAAACTGTTTTTT,CASRGTGTTEKLFF
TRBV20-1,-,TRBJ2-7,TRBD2,TGCAGTGCTAGTCCCCTAGCGGGGGCCCACTACGAGCAGTACTTC,CSASPLAGAHYEQYF
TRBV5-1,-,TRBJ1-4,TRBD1,TGCGCCAGCAGGGGAGGAGACAGGGAATACGAAAAACTGTTTTTT,CASRGGDREYEKLFF
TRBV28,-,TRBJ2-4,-,TGTGCCAGCAGGGAAGCCAAAAACATTCAGTACTTC,CASREAKNIQYF
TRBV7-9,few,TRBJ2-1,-,TGTGCCAGCAGCCCCAGGAGGGGGCGGACCTTCAATGAGCAGTTCTTC,CASSPRRGRTFNEQFF
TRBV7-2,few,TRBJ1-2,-,TGTGCCAGCAGTTTAGGGGGGACTGGACGGGCGGTGGGCTACACCTTC,CASSLGGTGRAVGYTF
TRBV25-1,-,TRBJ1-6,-,TGTGCCAGCAGTGAATCGAGCTCCTATAATTCACCCCTCCACTTT,CASSESSSYNSPLHF
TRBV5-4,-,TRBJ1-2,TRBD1,TGTGCCAGCAGCTCGAAAACAGGGGACTATGGCTACACCTTC,CASSSKTGDYGYTF
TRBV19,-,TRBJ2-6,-,TGTGCCAGTTCCTCAGGGAACTCTGGGGCCAACGTCCTGACTTTC,CASSSGNSGANVLTF
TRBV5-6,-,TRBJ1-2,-,TGTGCCAGCAGCGGGAATGGATGGGGCGTCTATGGCTACACCTTC,CASSGNGWGVYGYTF
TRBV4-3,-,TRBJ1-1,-,TGCGCCAGCAGCCAAGAATGGCGGGGGAACACTGAAGCTTTCTTT,CASSQEWRGNTEAFF
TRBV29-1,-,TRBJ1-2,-,TGCAGCGTCCGGGACGGTGGCTATGGCTACACCTTC,CSVRDGGYGYTF
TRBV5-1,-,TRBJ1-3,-,TGCGCCAGCAGCCGGGACCGCAGCTTAGCCTCTGGAAACACCATATATTTT,CASSRDRSLASGNTIYF
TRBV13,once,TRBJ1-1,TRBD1,TGTGCCAGCAGCCTAGGGACAGGCTTGAACACTGAAGCTTTCTTT,CASSLGTGLNTEAFF
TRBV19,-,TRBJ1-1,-,TGTGCCAGTAGCCAGAACCCGAACACTGAAGCTTTCTTT,CASSQNPNTEAFF
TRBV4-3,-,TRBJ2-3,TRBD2,TGCGCCAGCAGCCAACCCCTGGTAAGCGGGGGGGCAGGTGCAGATACGCAGTATTTT,CASSQPLVSGGAGADTQYF
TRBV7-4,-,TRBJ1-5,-,TGTGCCAGCAGCTTAGTTTCCGGGAATCAGCCCCAGCATTTT,CASSLVSGNQPQHF
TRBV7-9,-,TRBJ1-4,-,TGTGCCAGCAGCTTAGACAGAGCAACTAATGAAAAACTGTTTTTT,CASSLDRATNEKLFF
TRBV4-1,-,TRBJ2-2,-,TGCGCCAGCAGCGCATACAGCGGGGAGCTGTTTTTT,CASSAYSGELFF
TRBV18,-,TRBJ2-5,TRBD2,TGTGCCAGCTCGGGCGGACTAGCTGGGCCACAAGAGACCCAGTACTTC,CASSGGLAGPQETQYF
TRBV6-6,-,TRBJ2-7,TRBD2,TGTGCCAGCAGTTCTAAGCGGGGGGGCACCTACGAGCAGTACTTC,CASSSKRGGTYEQYF